This T cell receptor beta chain was observed in a study of PD-1 blockade in classical Hodgkin lymphoma. Whole-study findings and limits: TCR diversity rose significantly by C4D1 in CD4+ but not CD8+ cells.

This CDR3 contains 14 residues. Trimming removed 6 bases at V and 2 bases at J, with 11 bases between. Per the germline V gene, CDR1 is MNHNS and CDR2 is SASEGT. As to this clone: The antigen is undetermined.

The data were produced by immunoSEQ multiplex PCR, yet TCRdb's version contains in-frame clones alone and is incomplete. The data show under 25,000 clones, 72% seen once. As for time point: cycle 4 day 1 (C4D1), after 5 to 7 weeks of nivolumab. The patients all showed relapse after autologous stem cell transplantation, while their brentuximab vedotin exposure varied. Negative magnetic selection isolated CD4+ T cells from thawed PBMCs. Best responses were complete response, partial response or progressive disease. The origin of this receptor is a human donor with classical Hodgkin lymphoma. V is TRBV6-1 and J is TRBJ1-3; D unresolved. Sequences were derived from CD4+ T cells from blood, sampled before the fourth cycle of nivolumab. The chain's CDR3 is CASSETRTGNTIYF. CDR3 DNA sequence: TGTGCCAGCAGCGAGACCCGAACTGGAAACACCATATATTTT.